The rows below give T cell receptor beta chains drawn from one sample of a study of blood T cell repertoires in COVID-19. TCRdb keeps only in-frame clones here, not all; method: immunoSEQ multiplex PCR. The data contain under 250,000 clones, about 85% of them singletons. Material for sequencing was peripheral blood. The receptors originated from a man in his forties with acute or convalescent COVID-19. Both conserved end residues are trimmed from each CDR3. D genes are given only for firm matches.

J gene,V gene,D gene,CDR3 protein
TRBJ2-7,TRBV28,TRBD2,GPGLAGGHEQY
TRBJ2-7,TRBV7-6,-,ASSLRSGGSSYEQY
TRBJ1-6,TRBV12-3/TRBV12-4,TRBD1,ASRGQGNSPLH
TRBJ1-2,TRBV19,-,ASSKGPGREGGYGYT
TRBJ2-1,TRBV7-7,TRBD2,ASSSGGLAGYNEQF
TRBJ2-7,TRBV6-5,TRBD1,ASTLTGGAEQY
TRBJ2-5,TRBV5-8,-,ASSLAQPQETQY
TRBJ2-6,TRBV5-1,-,ASSPGGLEASGANVLT
TRBJ1-6,TRBV18,TRBD1,ASSPPGTANSPLH
TRBJ2-2,TRBV7-3,TRBD2,ASSLGDYNTGELF
TRBJ2-5,TRBV3-1/TRBV3-2,TRBD1,ASSQVIYTGGSQETQY
TRBJ1-2,TRBV14,-,ASSQDRGGYT
TRBJ1-1,TRBV11-2,-,ASSEAAYTEAF
TRBJ2-2,TRBV4-1,TRBD2,ASSQVTSGPSGTGELF
TRBJ2-7,TRBV7-9,TRBD1,ASSSYTGTGEQY
TRBJ2-3,TRBV24-1,TRBD2,ATSLAGPTDTQY
TRBJ2-1,TRBV7-6,-,ASSSPGALETYNEQF
TRBJ2-3,TRBV9,TRBD2,ASSARLAGVSDTQY
TRBJ2-3,TRBV10-3,-,AISHSTDTQY
TRBJ2-3,TRBV7-9,TRBD1,ASSPRGRGRTSTDTQY
TRBJ2-1,TRBV20-1,TRBD2,SAAGLAEQF
TRBJ2-2,TRBV19,-,ASSIANPDRNTGELF
TRBJ2-3,TRBV7-2,-,ASSPQGHRADTQY
TRBJ1-1,TRBV29-1,-,SVDGGYGNTEAF
TRBJ2-3,TRBV27,-,ASKVAGTDTQY
TRBJ1-3,TRBV6-5,-,ASSDGGTGNTIY
TRBJ2-7,TRBV5-5,TRBD2,ASSLAGLAGAYEQY
TRBJ2-2,TRBV7-6,-,ASTTGGTGELF
TRBJ1-5,TRBV27,-,ASSRQEDQPQH
TRBJ2-3,TRBV29-1,TRBD1,SVEGMAGGADTQY
TRBJ2-1,TRBV7-3,TRBD2,ASSLETSAGNEQF
TRBJ1-1,TRBV4-1,-,ASSLGQTMNTEAF
TRBJ2-2,TRBV29-1,TRBD1,SADRGLNTGELF